A selection of T cell receptor beta chains follows, all from one sample in a study of blood T cell repertoires in COVID-19. Sequenced by immunoSEQ multiplex PCR; TCRdb stores in-frame clones only, minus some. The table records some 100,000 clones, 90% of them present only once. The specimen sequenced was peripheral blood. Every receptor here comes from a man over 45 with acute or convalescent COVID-19. CDR3s leave out the opening cysteine and the closing phenylalanine or tryptophan.

TRBV6-5,12,ASRAFGSYNEQF
TRBV19,12,ASRGTAANYGYT
TRBV12-3/TRBV12-4,10,ASSQGHQPQH
TRBV19,13,ASSTYRQSNTEAF
TRBV5-1,14,ASSFLAGGLSYEQY
TRBV11-2,12,ASSSLQYYYEQY
TRBV11-2,12,ASSLGGQDLEQY
TRBV14,18,ASSQDFGRLLAGVRDTQY
TRBV6-2/TRBV6-3,13,ASSPRGWGTDTQY
TRBV3-1/TRBV3-2,14,ASSQDLLSLTGELF
TRBV6-5,12,ATSGGFENSPLH
TRBV19,10,ASSIVPDEQF
TRBV19,13,ASSNRGGMNTEAF
TRBV11-3,13,ASSLRLAGYNEQF
TRBV25-1,15,ASSPRDRGSGANVLT
TRBV5-1,13,ASSAGTGGMETQY
TRBV15,17,ATSSTGLAAPTSTDTQY
TRBV5-1,13,ASSKTSGSYNEQF
TRBV19,11,ASSPGGESVRY
TRBV18,11,ASSRTEQGKQF
TRBV6-2/TRBV6-3,12,ASSYWQGSYEQY
TRBV5-1,13,ASSPTGTSGYEQY
TRBV5-5,12,ASSPTKSTDTQY
TRBV5-4,14,ASSAGQGALEGTQY
TRBV19,14,ASSMGRDTSNYGYT
TRBV15,9,ATSSADTQY
TRBV10-2,14,ASSVGVAGGAETQY
TRBV6-5,11,ASTRGQNTEAF
TRBV29-1,12,SAVLAELTDTQY
TRBV6-5,13,ASTRGGTGGYGYT
TRBV6-5,11,ASLTGYNSPLH
TRBV6-4,13,ASSDTGTGNYGYT
TRBV1,14,TSSQAPGGEIQPQH
TRBV3-1/TRBV3-2,13,ASSQGLAGGNEQF
TRBV9,16,ASSVGDRGRVPGNTIY
TRBV7-2,13,ASSQGVSGTGELF
TRBV4-3,13,ASSHGTSGPYEQY
TRBV6-4,11,ASSRDSPDTQY
TRBV5-1,14,ASSLEGQINNSPLH
TRBV11-2,11,ASSLPGLSPLH
TRBV19,9,ASSYSGEAF
TRBV7-9,14,ASSLFGTRRGETQY
TRBV28,11,ASILGAGETQY
TRBV7-9,13,ASSSAGLAWNEQF
TRBV18,11,ASSPTGETEAF